This T cell receptor beta chain was documented in a study of identical twins. Healthy Caucasians provided all donations. As regards this clonotype: Its antigen is not known.

Overall study findings and caveats: Modeled out-of-frame TCR alpha sharing in monozygotic twins fell below observed levels. Partial confounding of zero-insertion analyses by invariant MAIT and iNKT cells was possible.

Germline CDR1 is SGHTA and CDR2 is FQGNSA. The CDR3 has 14 amino acids. V was clipped by 5 bases and J by 7 bases; unmatched bases: 8. Unique molecular identifiers were present on the cDNA, which also gained a universal primer site by template switching. TCRdb fed the 5' RACE reads into MiXCR, producing one record per CDR3 protein. In the table there are approximately 670,000 distinct CDR3 sequences, roughly 6% of which are singletons. Sequences were obtained from naive T cells sorted from blood. The chain has TRBV7-2 and TRBJ2-1; 7 nucleotides match TRBD2. This TCR derives from a man aged 18 to 30 in good health. The CDR3 spells CASSPGLVLNEQFF. The DNA for the CDR3 is TGTGCCAGCAGCCCCGGACTAGTTCTGAATGAGCAGTTCTTC.